Listed below are T cell receptor beta chains from one sample, sequenced in a study of blood T cell repertoires in COVID-19. The protocol was immunoSEQ multiplex PCR, while the TCRdb copy is restricted to in-frame clones and leaves out a portion. The table includes some 120,000 clones, 69% detected once. The material sequenced was peripheral blood. The origin of the receptors is a woman in her seventies with acute or convalescent COVID-19. Each CDR3 is given with its conserved first and last residue. For some rows the clone size is stated as once, few or many, or as a class when expanded; others skip it.

j_call	v_call	clone_size	cdr3_length	cdr3_aa
TRBJ2-7	TRBV15	many	13	CATSRAGPYEQYF
TRBJ1-4	TRBV5-1	few	15	CASSPGSSTNEKLFF
TRBJ1-3	TRBV4-1	few	17	CASSQVDMGFSGNTIYF
TRBJ1-6	TRBV19	-	13	CASKSRNNSPLHF
TRBJ1-5	TRBV7-9	-	12	CASSLFTQPQHF
TRBJ2-5	TRBV20-1	-	16	CSASSPNSGGGETQYF
TRBJ1-5	TRBV19	-	15	CASSFQGDSNQPQHF
TRBJ1-1	TRBV27	few	15	CASTLRGQGKGEAFF
TRBJ2-3	TRBV30	-	12	CAWRRSTDTQYF
TRBJ2-7	TRBV9	-	18	CASSVETGGGLGSYEQYF
TRBJ1-5	TRBV28	-	15	CATTEGHYSNQPQHF
TRBJ2-2	TRBV29-1	-	13	CSVVGGWAGELFF
TRBJ2-7	TRBV4-1	-	15	CASSTRQGKEYEQYF
TRBJ1-2	TRBV12-3/TRBV12-4	-	13	CASTSGVSYGYTF
TRBJ2-1	TRBV24-1	-	12	CATSVSGNEQFF
TRBJ1-1	TRBV24-1	-	14	CATSDPPMDRGAFF
TRBJ2-3	TRBV2	-	15	CASSPIGVSTDTQYF
TRBJ2-5	TRBV5-1	-	13	CASSSWPGETQYF
TRBJ2-1	TRBV10-3	-	12	CAIGMTGNEQFF
TRBJ2-5	TRBV18	-	12	CASSPPGQAQYF
TRBJ2-6	TRBV9	-	15	CASSVRKAGANVLTF
TRBJ2-1	TRBV2	-	15	CASRRLAGTYNEQFF
TRBJ1-5	TRBV19	once	15	CASSIGTGEHQPQHF
TRBJ1-1	TRBV3-1/TRBV3-2	-	12	CASSQGQGGGFF
TRBJ2-2	TRBV11-2	few	15	CASSLLAVNTGELFF
TRBJ2-7	TRBV7-2	-	15	CASSLARDRLGEQYF
TRBJ2-7	TRBV5-5	few	15	CASSLVGGARYEQYF
TRBJ2-3	TRBV7-9	-	17	CASSLSASGGNADTQYF
TRBJ1-2	TRBV28	-	14	CASRTGRANYGYTF
TRBJ1-1	TRBV29-1	-	15	CSVGRRDRTGTEAFF
TRBJ2-2	TRBV11-2	-	16	CASSLRGTSDTGELFF
TRBJ1-1	TRBV10-3	-	15	CAISEWGGANIEAFF
TRBJ1-4	TRBV2	-	15	CASSEGGQGNEKLFF
TRBJ1-6	TRBV18	-	15	CASSPATGGNSPLHF
TRBJ2-7	TRBV18	-	14	CASSPRALSVEQYF
TRBJ1-3	TRBV12-3/TRBV12-4	-	13	CASSLNSGNTIYF
TRBJ2-4	TRBV3-1/TRBV3-2	-	14	CASSQWDRADIQYF
TRBJ2-2	TRBV24-1	-	16	CATSDSAGGNTGELFF
TRBJ2-7	TRBV15	-	14	CATSPRWGAYEQYF
TRBJ1-4	TRBV7-2	few	15	CASSTLTGTGEKLFF
TRBJ2-3	TRBV18	-	18	CASSPRVARAGVTDTQYF
TRBJ1-2	TRBV7-9	-	15	CASSSWDRSNYGYTF
TRBJ2-7	TRBV18	-	15	CASSPKGAGHGEQYF
TRBJ1-2	TRBV2	-	13	CASTIQGADGYTF
TRBJ1-2	TRBV27	-	16	CASSFTTFGQRYGYTF
TRBJ2-6	TRBV5-5	-	18	CASSLAVGEGAGANVLTF